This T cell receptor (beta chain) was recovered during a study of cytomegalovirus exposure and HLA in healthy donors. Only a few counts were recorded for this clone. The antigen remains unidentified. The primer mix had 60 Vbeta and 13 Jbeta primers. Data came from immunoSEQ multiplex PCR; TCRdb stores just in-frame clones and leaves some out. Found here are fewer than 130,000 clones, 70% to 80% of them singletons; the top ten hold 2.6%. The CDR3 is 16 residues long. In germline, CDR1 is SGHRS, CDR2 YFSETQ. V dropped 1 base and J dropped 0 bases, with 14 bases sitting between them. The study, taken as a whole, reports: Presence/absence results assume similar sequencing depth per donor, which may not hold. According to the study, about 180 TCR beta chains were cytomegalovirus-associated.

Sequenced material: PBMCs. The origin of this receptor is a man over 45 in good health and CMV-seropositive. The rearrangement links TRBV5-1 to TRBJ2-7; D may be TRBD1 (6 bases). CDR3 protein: CASSLLGGSSSYEQYF. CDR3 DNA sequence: TGCGCCAGCAGCTTGTTAGGGGGATCAAGCTCCTACGAGCAGTACTTC.